The rows below give T cell receptor beta chains drawn from one sample of a study of T cell changes during pregnancy in multiple sclerosis. Using immunoSEQ multiplex PCR, the repertoire was profiled, and TCRdb retains in-frame clones only, with some absent. The data contain fewer than 60,000 clones, around 90% of them seen just once; the ten biggest clones take up 3.6%. The starting material was peripheral blood, obtained after pregnancy. The receptors here all came from a female donor in good health, enrolled as a control in a pregnancy study. Each CDR3 is given with its conserved first and last residue. A D gene is named only where the DNA matches it firmly. Expanded clones get a size class; other rows say once, few or many, or leave the size out.

V gene	J gene	D gene	clone size	CDR3 protein	CDR3 DNA
TRBV9	TRBJ1-6	.	.	CASSHRPLSYNSPLHF	TGTGCCAGCAGCCACAGGCCCCTCTCCTATAATTCACCCCTCCACTTT
TRBV2	TRBJ2-2	TRBD2	.	CASKGSGTGTGELFF	TGTGCCAGCAAAGGTAGCGGGACGGGCACCGGGGAGCTGTTTTTT
TRBV5-6	TRBJ1-5	.	once	CASSWGGRGISNQPQHF	TGTGCCAGCAGCTGGGGGGGGAGGGGAATTAGCAATCAGCCCCAGCATTTT
TRBV20-1	TRBJ2-5	.	.	CSARFYETQYF	TGCAGTGCTAGATTCTACGAGACCCAGTACTTC
TRBV12-5	TRBJ2-5	TRBD2	.	CASGLGLAWETQYF	TGTGCTAGTGGTCTCGGACTAGCGTGGGAGACCCAGTACTTC
TRBV19	TRBJ2-5	.	once	CASSISAGETQYF	TGTGCCAGTAGTATATCGGCCGGGGAGACCCAGTACTTC
TRBV19	TRBJ1-3	.	.	CASSPRGSGNTIYF	TGTGCCAGTAGTCCTCGGGGCTCTGGAAACACCATATATTTT
TRBV2	TRBJ2-2	.	few	CASSEGPNTGELFF	TGTGCCAGCAGTGAAGGGCCCAACACCGGGGAGCTGTTTTTT
TRBV7-6	TRBJ2-7	TRBD1	.	CASSPKTGLNAYEQYF	TGTGCCAGCAGCCCGAAGACAGGGTTGAACGCCTACGAGCAGTACTTC
TRBV6-5	TRBJ1-2	TRBD1	.	CASSFAGTGGNYGYTF	TGTGCCAGCAGTTTCGCCGGGACAGGGGGCAACTATGGCTACACCTTC
TRBV29-1	TRBJ2-7	TRBD2	.	CSALLAGRYEQYF	TGCAGCGCCTTACTAGCGGGGCGTTACGAGCAGTACTTC
TRBV7-9	TRBJ1-1	TRBD1	.	CASSITGTAFTEAFF	TGTGCCAGCAGCATAACCGGGACAGCGTTCACTGAAGCTTTCTTT
TRBV19	TRBJ2-1	.	.	CASSITSPTVNEQFF	TGTGCCAGTAGTATCACGAGCCCTACGGTTAATGAGCAGTTCTTC
TRBV19	TRBJ1-1	TRBD1	.	CASTRGVHTEAFF	TGTGCCAGTACCAGGGGGGTCCACACTGAAGCTTTCTTT